This T cell receptor beta chain came from a study of response to subunit inactivated influenza vaccine. In TCRdb, the RT-PCR reads were re-called with MiXCR into one record per CDR3 protein. This table has some 150,000 distinct CDR3 sequences, approximately 12% appearing once. The germline V gene has CDR1 GTSNPN and CDR2 SVGIG (reference sequence). The CDR3 has 13 residues. This sample was shared with a second study, whose subject was T cells expressing NK-cell markers. From that paper: UMIs accompanied the 5'RACE template switching by which TCR beta cDNA was made. In about six donors, dominant CD3+CD56+NKG2C+ clones formed roughly 1.0-7.0% of CD8+ cells.

Sequenced material: CD8+ T cells sorted from PBMCs, taken roughly 13 days after vaccination. The chain combines TRBV30 with TRBJ2-7, with 8 bases lining up with TRBD2. The source of this sequence is a man aged 45 to 65 who received an inactivated influenza vaccine. The CDR3 DNA is TGTGCGTGGGGCCCGGGGGGGATCTACGAGCAGTACTTC. Its translation: CAWGPGGIYEQYF.